A selection of T cell receptor beta chains follows, all from one sample in a study of CD8 T cells in ankylosing spondylitis. TCRdb reprocessed the 5' RACE reads via MiXCR and lists one record per CDR3 protein. There are some 400,000 distinct CDR3 sequences in the sample; around 24% occur only once, and roughly a sixth lies in the top ten. The source material was blood, either unsorted or a sorted T cell fraction (not recorded which). Receptors originate from a male donor with ankylosing spondylitis. Both conserved end residues are part of each CDR3. A D gene is named only where the DNA matches it firmly. Clone size is given for some rows only: seen once, a few or many times, or a class if the clone is expanded.

clone_size d_call j_call v_call cdr3_nt cdr3_aa
many TRBD1 TRBJ1-1 TRBV29-1 TGCAGCGTTGAATTCCGCGGGACAGGGGAGGCTTTCTTT CSVEFRGTGEAFF
few TRBD1 TRBJ1-5 TRBV28 TGTGCCAGCAGTCGGACAGGGGCTAGCAATCAGCCCCAGCATTTT CASSRTGASNQPQHF
. . TRBJ2-3 TRBV20-1 TGCAGTGCTCCGGGACTGGGCACAGATACGCAGTATTTT CSAPGLGTDTQYF
. TRBD2 TRBJ2-5 TRBV4-1 TGCGCCAGCAGCCGTTCCGCGGGAGGGCCTTGGGAGACCCAGTACTTC CASSRSAGGPWETQYF
few . TRBJ2-6 TRBV5-1 TGCGCCAGCAGCTTGGGGCTTTTCTCTGGGGCCAACGTCCTGACTTTC CASSLGLFSGANVLTF
. . TRBJ1-5 TRBV3-1 TGTGCCAGCAGCCCAAACGGTGGCAATCAGCCCCAGCATTTT CASSPNGGNQPQHF
. . TRBJ1-2 TRBV7-9 TGTGCCAGCAGCTTATGGGGGGCTGCTAGTGGCTACACCTTC CASSLWGAASGYTF
. TRBD2 TRBJ2-2 TRBV5-4 TGTGCCAGCAGCCTAGCGGGAGTTAGGGACGGGGAGCTGTTTTTT CASSLAGVRDGELFF
. . TRBJ1-1 TRBV5-1 TGCGCCAGCAGCGAGGGGCTGGGATACACTGAAGCTTTCTTT CASSEGLGYTEAFF
few TRBD2 TRBJ2-1 TRBV7-9 TGTGCCAGCAGCCGCGGCCTAGCGGGAGGAGTGGATGAGCAGTTCTTC CASSRGLAGGVDEQFF
. . TRBJ2-1 TRBV11-3 TGTGCCAGCAAGTCACGCGGACTCCCTTTTTACAATGAGCAGTTCTTC CASKSRGLPFYNEQFF
. TRBD2 TRBJ2-5 TRBV20-1 TGCAGTCCCTCTTCAGCGGGAGGGCCGGGAGAGACCCAGTACTTC CSPSSAGGPGETQYF
once . TRBJ2-3 TRBV19 TGTGCCAGTAGTATGGGAGCAGGGAACACAGATACGCAGTATTTT CASSMGAGNTDTQYF
few TRBD2 TRBJ2-5 TRBV7-7 TGTGCTAGCAGCTTAGGGAGGGCAGCCCAAGAGACCCAGTACTTC CASSLGRAAQETQYF
few . TRBJ2-7 TRBV20-1 TGCAGTGCAGGCAGAAACCAGGGTGTAGGCGAGCAGTACTTC CSAGRNQGVGEQYF
. TRBD2 TRBJ2-1 TRBV20-1 TGCAGTGCTAGAGATCTCTCAGCGGGAGGATACAATGAGCAGTTCTTC CSARDLSAGGYNEQFF
few . TRBJ2-2 TRBV5-1 TGCGCCAGCAGCTTGCTGGGGGACACCGGGGAGCTGTTTTTT CASSLLGDTGELFF
. TRBD1 TRBJ2-7 TRBV5-1 TGCGCCAGCAGCTTGCGACAGGGGGACCTAATGGAGCAGTACTTC CASSLRQGDLMEQYF
. . TRBJ2-7 TRBV5-1 TGCGCCAGCAGCTTGGGTGGGCTAGACACCTACGAGCAGTACTTC CASSLGGLDTYEQYF
. TRBD1 TRBJ1-1 TRBV7-2 TGTGCCAGCAGCTTCCAAGCTGGACAGGGTTCTGAAGCTTTCTTT CASSFQAGQGSEAFF
. TRBD1 TRBJ1-1 TRBV18 TGTGCCACCTACCGGGACAGGGGGACCCCGAACACTGAAGCTTTCTTT CATYRDRGTPNTEAFF
few . TRBJ1-5 TRBV10-3 TGTGCCATCAGTACCGTTAACTCAGGGAATCAGCCCCAGCATTTT CAISTVNSGNQPQHF
. TRBD2 TRBJ2-7 TRBV20-1 TGCAGTGCTAGAGATCAGGGACTAGCGGATTCTACCTACGAGCAGTACTTC CSARDQGLADSTYEQYF
. TRBD1 TRBJ2-2 TRBV6-1 TGTGCCAGCAACCCGGCAGGGGGTGGCGGGGAGCTGTTTTTT CASNPAGGGGELFF
. . TRBJ2-3 TRBV7-2 TGTGCCAGCAGCTTAGTGAGAGATAGCACAGATACGCAGTATTTT CASSLVRDSTDTQYF
few TRBD1 TRBJ1-2 TRBV4-1 TGCGCCAGCAGCCAAGAGGACAGGGGGCGCGACTATGGCTACACCTTC CASSQEDRGRDYGYTF
few . TRBJ2-1 TRBV27 TGTGCCAGCAGTCGCCCCGGGACAAAACCTTACAATGAGCAGTTCTTC CASSRPGTKPYNEQFF
. . TRBJ2-4 TRBV4-1 TGCGCCAGCAGCCTGCGCGTCTTAGCCAAAAACATTCAGTACTTC CASSLRVLAKNIQYF
. TRBD2 TRBJ2-7 TRBV20-1 TGCAGTGCCACAATTCCGGGACTAGCGGGAGGCCTCCACTACGAGCAGTACTTC CSATIPGLAGGLHYEQYF